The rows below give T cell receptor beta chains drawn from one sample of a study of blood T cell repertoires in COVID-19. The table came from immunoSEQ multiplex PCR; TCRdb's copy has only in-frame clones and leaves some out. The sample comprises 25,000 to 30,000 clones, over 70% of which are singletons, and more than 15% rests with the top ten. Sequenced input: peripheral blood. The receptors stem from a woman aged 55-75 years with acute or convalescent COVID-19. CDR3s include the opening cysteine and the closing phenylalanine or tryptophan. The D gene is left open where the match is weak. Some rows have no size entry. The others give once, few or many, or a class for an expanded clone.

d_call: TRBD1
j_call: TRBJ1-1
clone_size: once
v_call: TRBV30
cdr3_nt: TGTGCCCGAGGGGGCAGGGGGCAGGGTGAAGCTTTCTTT
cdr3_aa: CARGGRGQGEAFF

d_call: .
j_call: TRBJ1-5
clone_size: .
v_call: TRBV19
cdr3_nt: TGTGCCAGTAGTAGCGGATTTGATAATCAGCCCCAGCATTTT
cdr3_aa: CASSSGFDNQPQHF

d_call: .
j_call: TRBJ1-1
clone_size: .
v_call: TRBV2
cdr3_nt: TGTGCCAGCTTCGAGGTGGAGCTTGAAGCTTTCTTT
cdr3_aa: CASFEVELEAFF

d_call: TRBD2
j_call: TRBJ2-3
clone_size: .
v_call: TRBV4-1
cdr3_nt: TGCGCCAGCAGCCACTCTAGCGGGCGTACTGGGACGAGCACAGATACGCAGTATTTT
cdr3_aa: CASSHSSGRTGTSTDTQYF

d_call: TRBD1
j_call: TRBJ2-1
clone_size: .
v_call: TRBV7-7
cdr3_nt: TGTGCCAGCAGCTTAGGGGGGACAGGGAACAATGAGCAGTTCTTC
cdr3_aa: CASSLGGTGNNEQFF

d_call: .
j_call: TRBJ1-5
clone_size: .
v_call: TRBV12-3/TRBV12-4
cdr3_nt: TGTGCCAGCAGTTACAGGGCCTATCAGCCCCAGCATTTT
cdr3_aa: CASSYRAYQPQHF

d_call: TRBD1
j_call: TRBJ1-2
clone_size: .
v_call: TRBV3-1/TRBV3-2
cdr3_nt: TGTGCCAGCAGCCCTGGACAGGGGGGCTATGGCTACACCTTC
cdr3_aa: CASSPGQGGYGYTF

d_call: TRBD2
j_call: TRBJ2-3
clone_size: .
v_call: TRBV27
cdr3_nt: TGTGCCAGCAGTTTTCTAGCGGCCCTCACAGATACGCAGTATTTT
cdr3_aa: CASSFLAALTDTQYF

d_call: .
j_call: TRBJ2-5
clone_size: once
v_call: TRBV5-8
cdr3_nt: TGTGCCAGCAGCTTGGTTTTGGGGCAGCAAGAGACCCAGTACTTC
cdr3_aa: CASSLVLGQQETQYF

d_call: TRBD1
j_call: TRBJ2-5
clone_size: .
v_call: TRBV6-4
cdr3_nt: TGTGCCAGCAGTTCCTACAGGGGGCAAAGGAGGGAGACCCAGTACTTC
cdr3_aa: CASSSYRGQRRETQYF

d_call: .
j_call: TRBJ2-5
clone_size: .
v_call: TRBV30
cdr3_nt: TGTGCCTGGAGTGTCCGGGAGACCCAGTACTTC
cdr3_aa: CAWSVRETQYF

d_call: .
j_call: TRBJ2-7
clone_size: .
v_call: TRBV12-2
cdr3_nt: TGTGCAAGTCGCTTAGACCACAGGGCCGCGTACGAGCAGTACTTC
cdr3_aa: CASRLDHRAAYEQYF

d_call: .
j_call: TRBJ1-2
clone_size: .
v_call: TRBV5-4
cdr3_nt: TGTGCCAGCAGCCAGACAGCTAACTATGGCTACACCTTC
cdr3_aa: CASSQTANYGYTF

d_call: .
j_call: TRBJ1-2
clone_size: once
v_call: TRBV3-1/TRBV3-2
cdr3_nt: TGTGCCAGCAGCCAAGAAAACGGGGGCTACACCTTC
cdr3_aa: CASSQENGGYTF

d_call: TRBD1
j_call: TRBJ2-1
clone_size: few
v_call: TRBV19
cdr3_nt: TGTGCCACTGCCCGGACAGGCTCGATCCTTACCTACAATGAGCAGTTCTTC
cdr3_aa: CATARTGSILTYNEQFF

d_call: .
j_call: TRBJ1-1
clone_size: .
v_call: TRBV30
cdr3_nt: TGTGCCTGGAGTCCGGGTCGAACTGAAGCTTTCTTT
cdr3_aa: CAWSPGRTEAFF

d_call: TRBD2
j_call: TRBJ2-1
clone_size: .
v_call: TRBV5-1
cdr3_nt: TGCGCCAGCAGCTTCCTAGCGGGGTCCTACAATGAGCAGTTCTTC
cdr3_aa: CASSFLAGSYNEQFF

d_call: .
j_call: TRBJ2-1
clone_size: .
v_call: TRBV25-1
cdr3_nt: TGTGCCAGCCGCCCCCAAGACGGGGGATCCTACAATGAGCAGTTCTTC
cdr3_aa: CASRPQDGGSYNEQFF

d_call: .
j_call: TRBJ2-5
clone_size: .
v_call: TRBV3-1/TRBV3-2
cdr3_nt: TGTGCCAGCAGCCAAGTCTCTGTCCAGACCCAGTACTTC
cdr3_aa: CASSQVSVQTQYF

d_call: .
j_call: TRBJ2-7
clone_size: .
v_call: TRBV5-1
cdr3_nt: TGCGCCAGCAGAAGGGATCGGGACAACTACGAGCAGTACTTC
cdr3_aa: CASRRDRDNYEQYF

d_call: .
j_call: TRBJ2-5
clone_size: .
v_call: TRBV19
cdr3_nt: TGTGCCAGTAGTTCTCAGGGAAAAGAGACCCAGTACTTC
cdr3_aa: CASSSQGKETQYF

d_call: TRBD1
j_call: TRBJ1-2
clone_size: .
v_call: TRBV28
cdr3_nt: TGTGCCAGCAGTTTACCAGGACAGGGAAACTATGGCTACACCTTC
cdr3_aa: CASSLPGQGNYGYTF

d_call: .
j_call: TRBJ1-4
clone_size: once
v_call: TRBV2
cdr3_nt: TGTGCCAGCAGGGGGGCGCCGGTACTAAAACTGTTTTTT
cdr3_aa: CASRGAPVLKLFF

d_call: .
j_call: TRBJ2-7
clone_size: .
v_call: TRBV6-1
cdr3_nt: TGTGCCAGCAGTGAAGCGCAGGGGATGGGGCGGCAGTACTTC
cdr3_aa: CASSEAQGMGRQYF

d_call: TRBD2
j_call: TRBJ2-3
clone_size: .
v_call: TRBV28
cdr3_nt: TGTGCCAGTAAGCGGGGGGGCACAGATACGCAGTATTTT
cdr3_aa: CASKRGGTDTQYF

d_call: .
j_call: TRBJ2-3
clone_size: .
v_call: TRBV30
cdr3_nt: TGTGCCTGGGAACTTGGGGGGAGATTAGGAGATACGCAGTATTTT
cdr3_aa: CAWELGGRLGDTQYF

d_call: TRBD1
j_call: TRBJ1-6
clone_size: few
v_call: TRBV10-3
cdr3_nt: TGTGCCATCAGAGGACAGGGAGAATCACCCCTCCACTTT
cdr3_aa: CAIRGQGESPLHF

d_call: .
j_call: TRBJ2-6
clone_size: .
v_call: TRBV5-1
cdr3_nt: TGCGCCAGCAGCGCGGCTACAGGGCCCGGGGCCAACGTCCTGACTTTC
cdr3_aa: CASSAATGPGANVLTF

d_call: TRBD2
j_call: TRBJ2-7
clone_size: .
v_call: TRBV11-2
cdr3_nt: TGTGCCAGCAGCTTAGTCGCTAGCGGGGCTCAGACCTACGAGCAGTACTTC
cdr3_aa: CASSLVASGAQTYEQYF

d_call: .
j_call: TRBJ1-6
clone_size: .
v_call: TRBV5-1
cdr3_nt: TGCGCCAGCAGCTCTTTGGACGCCGGGGGTTCACCCCTCCACTTT
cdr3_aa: CASSSLDAGGSPLHF

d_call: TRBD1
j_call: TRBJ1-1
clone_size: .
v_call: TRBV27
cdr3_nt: TGTGCCAGCTTCCGACAGGGCATGAACACTGAAGCTTTCTTT
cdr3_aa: CASFRQGMNTEAFF

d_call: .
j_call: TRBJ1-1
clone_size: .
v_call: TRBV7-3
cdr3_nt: TGTGCCAGCAGCGAGGGACAGAACACTGAAGCTTTCTTT
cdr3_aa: CASSEGQNTEAFF

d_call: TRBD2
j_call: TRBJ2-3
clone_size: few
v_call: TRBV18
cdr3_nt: TGTGCCAGCTCACCACGGACGGCGGGGGGGGACGCAGATACGCAGTATTTT
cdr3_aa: CASSPRTAGGDADTQYF

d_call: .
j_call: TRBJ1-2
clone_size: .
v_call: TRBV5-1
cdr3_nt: TGCGCCAGCAGCGCCACCCTGGGAGATACCTATGGCTACACCTTC
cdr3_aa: CASSATLGDTYGYTF

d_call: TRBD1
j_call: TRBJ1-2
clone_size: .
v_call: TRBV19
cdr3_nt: TGTGCCAGTAGTGGGACAGGACACCGGCTTCGGGTTGGCTACACCTTC
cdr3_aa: CASSGTGHRLRVGYTF

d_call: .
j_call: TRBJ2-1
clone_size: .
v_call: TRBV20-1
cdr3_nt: TGCAGTGCTAGTCCCCGCCTAAACAATGAGCAGTTCTTC
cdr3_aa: CSASPRLNNEQFF

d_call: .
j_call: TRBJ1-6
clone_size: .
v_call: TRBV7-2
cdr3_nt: TGTGCCAGCAGCTTCCAGGACAGACCGAATTCACCCCTCCACTTT
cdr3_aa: CASSFQDRPNSPLHF

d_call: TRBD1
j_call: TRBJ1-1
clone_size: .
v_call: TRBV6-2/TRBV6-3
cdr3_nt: TGTGCCAGCAGTCGACAGGGTCCGAAAGCTTTCTTT
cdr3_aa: CASSRQGPKAFF

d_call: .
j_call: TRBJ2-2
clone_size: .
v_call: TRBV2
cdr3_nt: TGTGCCAGCAGTGGAGCAATCCGCGCCGGGGAGCTGTTTTTT
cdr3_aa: CASSGAIRAGELFF

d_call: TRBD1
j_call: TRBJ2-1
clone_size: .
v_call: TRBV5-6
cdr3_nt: TGTGCCAGCAGCTGGTTGACAGGGGGGGTTGAGCAGTTCTTC
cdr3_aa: CASSWLTGGVEQFF

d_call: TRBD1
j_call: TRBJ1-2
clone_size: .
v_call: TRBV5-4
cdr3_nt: TGTGCCAGCAGCGAGGGGACAGTTACGAAAAACTATGGCTACACCTTC
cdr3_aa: CASSEGTVTKNYGYTF

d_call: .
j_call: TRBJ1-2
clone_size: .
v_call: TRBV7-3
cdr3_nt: TGTGCCAGCAGCTTAACCGGGAAGGGCTATGGCTACACCTTC
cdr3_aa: CASSLTGKGYGYTF

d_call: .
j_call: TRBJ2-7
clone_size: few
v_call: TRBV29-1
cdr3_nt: TGCAGCGACACTATACAGCTGCCTGCGGGAAGGGGCACCTACGAGCAGTACTTC
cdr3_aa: CSDTIQLPAGRGTYEQYF

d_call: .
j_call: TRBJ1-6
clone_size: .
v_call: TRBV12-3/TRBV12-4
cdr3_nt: TGTGCCAGCAAACCGAGGGGGAATTCACCCCTCCACTTT
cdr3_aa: CASKPRGNSPLHF

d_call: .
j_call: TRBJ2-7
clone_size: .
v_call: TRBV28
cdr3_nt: TGTGCCAGCAGTCCACCCTCGGGACTCCACTACGAGCAGTACTTC
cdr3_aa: CASSPPSGLHYEQYF